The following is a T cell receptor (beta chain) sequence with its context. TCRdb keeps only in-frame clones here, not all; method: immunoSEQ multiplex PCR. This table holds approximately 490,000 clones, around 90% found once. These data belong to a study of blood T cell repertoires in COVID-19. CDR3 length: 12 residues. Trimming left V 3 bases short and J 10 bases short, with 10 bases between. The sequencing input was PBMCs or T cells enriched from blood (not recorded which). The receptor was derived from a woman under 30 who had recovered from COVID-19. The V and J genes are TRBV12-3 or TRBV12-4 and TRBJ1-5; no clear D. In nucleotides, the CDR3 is TGTGCCAGCAGTTTTCAGGAGGGCCCCCAGCATTTT. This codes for CASSFQEGPQHF.